This TCR beta chain was profiled in a study of T cells after yellow fever vaccination. This CDR3 contains 13 residues. Trimming took off 1 base at V and 8 bases at J, with 11 bases between the two ends. Germline CDR1 is SEHNR and CDR2 is FQNEAQ (reference sequence). One entry per CDR3 protein, called by TCRdb with MiXCR from the 5' RACE reads. The repertoire includes approximately 580,000 distinct CDR3 sequences, roughly a sixth of them detected once, and 15% to 20% sits in the top ten. Study observations and caveats: Post-booster repertoires contained most primary-vaccination clones again (around 97% CD4, about 90% CD8). Peak timing came faster in the weaker secondary response, day 5 versus 15. Contamination of FACS-sorted repertoires by abundant clonotypes from the bulk population could occur.

A remark on this clonotype: Its antigen is undetermined.

The chain links TRBV7-9 to TRBJ1-1; D remains unclear. The input for sequencing was PBMCs, taken less than 6 days after the first yellow fever vaccination. The source of this sequence is a man in his late teens or twenties who received the YFV17D yellow fever vaccine. The CDR3 nucleotides read TGTGCCAGCAGCTTAGAGGTCGACTGGGAAGCTTTCTTT. This sequence encodes CASSLEVDWEAFF.